Shown below are 11 T cell receptor beta chains from a single sample sequenced in a study of cytomegalovirus exposure and HLA in healthy donors. Primers for the PCR totalled 60 Vbeta and 13 Jbeta. Method: immunoSEQ multiplex PCR; TCRdb's copy keeps in-frame clones and lacks some. The sample contains 100,000 to 150,000 clones, about three quarters of which appear only once. The sample was PBMCs. The receptor set was obtained from an older woman in good health and CMV-seropositive.

This clone has just one count. This chain connects TRBV11-3 to TRBJ2-1; a possible D gene is TRBD2 (6 bases). V was pared by 2 bases and J by 2 bases, with 13 bases between. The CDR3 spans 16 residues. Germline V gives CDR1 SGHNT, CDR2 YENEEA. CDR3 residues: CASSLTGLAPYNEQFF. As DNA, the CDR3 is TGTGCCAGCAGCTTAACGGGGCTAGCGCCCTACAATGAGCAGTTCTTC.

The rearrangement links TRBV11-2 to TRBJ2-7; the match to TRBD2 covers 9 bases. V was clipped by 5 bases and J by 2 bases; unmatched bases: 7. Per germline, CDR1 SGHAT and CDR2 FQNNGV. The CDR3 totals 15 residues. For the CDR3, the DNA is TGTGCCAGCAGCGGAAGCGGGGGGTCTACCTACGAGCAGTACTTC. It yields the protein CASSGSGGSTYEQYF.

CDR3 in DNA: TGTGCCAGCTCATCCGGGACACCCCTTAGTTTTAGCAATCAGCCCCAGCATTTT. This encodes CASSSGTPLSFSNQPQHF. This chain connects TRBV18 to TRBJ1-5, with D perhaps TRBD1 (6 bases). The germline gives CDR1 KGHSH, CDR2 LQKENI. The V and J ends lost 5 bases and 0 bases respectively, with 20 bases between them. The CDR3 spans 18 residues. Together with reference TRBV18 and TRBJ1-5, the CDR3 gives the full variable domain: NAGVMQNPRHLVRRRGQEARLRCSPMKGHSHVYWYRQLPEEGLKFMVYLQKENIIDESGMPKERFSAEFPKEGPSILRIQQVVRGDSAAYFCASSSGTPLSFSNQPQHFGDGTRLSIL.

The rearrangement links TRBV7-9 to TRBJ1-4; 11 bases map to TRBD1. The length of the CDR3 is 15 residues. Germline CDR1 and CDR2: SEHNR and FQNEAQ (reference sequence). Trimming at V came to 6 bases and at J to 5 bases, leaving 5 bases not matched to a gene. DNA of the CDR3: TGTGCCAGCAGTTACCGGGACAGGGGGAATGAAAAACTGTTTTTT. It encodes CASSYRDRGNEKLFF.

This sequence joins TRBV6-6 and TRBJ1-1, with unresolved D. CDR1 is MNHNY and CDR2 is SVGAGI in the germline V gene (reference sequence). The V gene lost 8 bases and the J gene lost 2 bases, with 12 bases spanning the gap. This CDR3 has 13 residues. The CDR3: CASPQVLNTEAFF. The CDR3 DNA follows: TGTGCCAGCCCGCAGGTACTCAACACTGAAGCTTTCTTT.

The rearrangement uses TRBV5-1 and TRBJ2-1; the match to TRBD2 covers 11 bases. Germline CDR1 and CDR2: SGHRS and YFSETQ. This CDR3 region has 16 residues. The J segment lost 5 bases and the V segment lost 4 bases, leaving 8 bases of the junction unmatched. CDR3 amino acids: CASSIIAGGRNNEQFF. As DNA, the CDR3 is TGCGCCAGCAGCATAATAGCGGGGGGGCGTAACAATGAGCAGTTCTTC.

The rearrangement joins TRBV18 to TRBJ1-2; tentatively, D is TRBD1 (6 bases). The CDR3 runs to 14 residues. Germline assignment: CDR1 KGHSH and CDR2 LQKENI. V was trimmed by 5 bases and J by 4 bases, leaving 14 bases between them. The CDR3 reads CASSTLQGGYGYTF. The CDR3 DNA reads TGTGCCAGCTCAACTCTACAAGGGGGCTATGGCTACACCTTC.

This clone was found a few times. The genes are TRBV5-1 and TRBJ2-7; 9 nucleotides line up with TRBD1. The CDR3 covers 16 residues. Germline lookup yields CDR1 SGHRS and CDR2 YFSETQ. Trimming at V came to 0 bases and at J to 6 bases, leaving 10 bases not matched to a gene. The chain's CDR3 is CASSLGRGQGPSEQYF. CDR3 in DNA: TGCGCCAGCAGCTTGGGTCGGGGACAGGGACCCTCCGAGCAGTACTTC. The complete variable domain, with remaining parts taken from reference TRBV5-1 and TRBJ2-7, reads KAGVTQTPRYLIKTRGQQVTLSCSPISGHRSVSWYQQTPGQGLQFLFEYFSETQRNKGNFPGRFSGRQFSNSRSEMNVSTLELGDSALYLCASSLGRGQGPSEQYFGPGTRLTVT.

This clone has just one count. V gene TRBV27 combines with J gene TRBJ1-6; TRBD1 matches at 9 bases. This CDR3 region has 17 residues. Germline V gene sequence: CDR1 MNHEY, CDR2 SMNVEV (reference sequence). The J segment lost 8 bases and the V segment lost 6 bases, leaving 14 bases of the junction unmatched. CDR3 nucleotides: TGTGCCAGCAGAACCGGGACAGGGAGAGTTAATCATTCACCCCTCCACTTT. It yields the protein CASRTGTGRVNHSPLHF.

In its sample, this clone was seen once. The chain uses TRBV2 and TRBJ1-2; maybe TRBD1 (5 bases). The germline V and J ends were trimmed by 7 bases and 5 bases, with 14 bases remaining between them. CDR3 length: 13 amino acids. Germline V gene sequence: CDR1 SNHLY, CDR2 FYNNEI. CDR3 residues: CASTVFGGYGYTF. Written as DNA, the CDR3 is TGTGCCAGCACCGTATTTGGGGGGTATGGCTACACCTTC.

V gene TRBV2 combines with J gene TRBJ1-1, with TRBD1 as a possible D gene (5 bases). V was cut by 4 bases and J by 0 bases, with 12 bases left in between. Germline values: CDR1 SNHLY, CDR2 FYNNEI. The CDR3 length is 15 residues. The CDR3 spells CASSGPRGLNTEAFF. The CDR3 region has the DNA TGTGCCAGCAGTGGTCCGCGGGGCCTGAACACTGAAGCTTTCTTT.